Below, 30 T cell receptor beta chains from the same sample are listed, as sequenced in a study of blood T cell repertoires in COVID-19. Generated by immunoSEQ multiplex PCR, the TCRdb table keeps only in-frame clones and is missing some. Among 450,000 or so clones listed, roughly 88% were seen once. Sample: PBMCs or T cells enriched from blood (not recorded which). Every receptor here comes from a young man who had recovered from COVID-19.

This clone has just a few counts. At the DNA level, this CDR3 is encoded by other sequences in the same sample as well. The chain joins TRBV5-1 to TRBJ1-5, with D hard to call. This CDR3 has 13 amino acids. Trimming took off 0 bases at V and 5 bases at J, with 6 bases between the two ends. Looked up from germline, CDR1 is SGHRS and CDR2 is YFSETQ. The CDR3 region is CASSLGGDQPQHF. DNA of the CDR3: TGCGCCAGCAGCTTGGGGGGAGATCAGCCCCAGCATTTT.

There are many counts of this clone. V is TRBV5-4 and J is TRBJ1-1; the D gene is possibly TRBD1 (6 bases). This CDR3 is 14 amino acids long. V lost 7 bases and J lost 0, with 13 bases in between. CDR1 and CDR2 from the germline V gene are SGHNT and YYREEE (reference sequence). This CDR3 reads CASRQAGVNTEAFF. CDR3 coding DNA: TGTGCCAGCCGACAGGCAGGGGTGAACACTGAAGCTTTCTTT.

CDR3 nucleotides: TGTGCCACCAGCAGAACAGATAGCAATCAGCCCCAGCATTTT. As protein: CATSRTDSNQPQHF. J is TRBJ1-5 and V is TRBV15, with D uncertain. Trimming stripped 2 bases from V and 0 bases from J, with 5 bases between. Germline CDR1 and CDR2: LNHNV and YYDKDF (reference sequence). The CDR3 has 14 amino acids.

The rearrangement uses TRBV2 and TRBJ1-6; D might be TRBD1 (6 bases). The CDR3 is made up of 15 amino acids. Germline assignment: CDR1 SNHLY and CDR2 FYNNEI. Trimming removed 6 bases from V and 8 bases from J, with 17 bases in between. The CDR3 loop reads CASRIQGLLDSPLHF. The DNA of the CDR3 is TGTGCCAGCAGGATACAGGGTTTGCTTGATTCACCCCTCCACTTT.

Here the CDR3 reads CAWTMGQSYSPLHF. Written as DNA, the CDR3 is TGTGCCTGGACCATGGGACAGTCTTATTCACCCCTCCACTTT. The J gene is TRBJ1-6, the V gene TRBV30, with 7 bases fitting TRBD1. V was clipped by 4 bases and J by 8 bases; unmatched bases: 8. This CDR3 spans 14 amino acids. Germline CDR1 and CDR2: GTSNPN and SVGIG (reference sequence). The full variable domain, completed using reference TRBV30 and TRBJ1-6, is SQTIHQWPATLVQPVGSPLSLECTVEGTSNPNLYWYRQAAGRGLQLLFYSVGIGQISSEVPQNLSASRPQDRQFILSSKKLLLSDSGFYLCAWTMGQSYSPLHFGNGTRLTVT.

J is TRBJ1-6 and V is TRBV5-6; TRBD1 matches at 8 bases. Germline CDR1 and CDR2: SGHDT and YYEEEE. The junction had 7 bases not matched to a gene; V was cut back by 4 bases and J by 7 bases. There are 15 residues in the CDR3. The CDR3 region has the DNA TGTGCCAGCAGCGCCGGACAGGGCCTGAATTCACCCCTCCACTTT. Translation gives CASSAGQGLNSPLHF. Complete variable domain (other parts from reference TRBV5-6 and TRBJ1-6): DAGVTQSPTHLIKTRGQQVTLRCSPKSGHDTVSWYQQALGQGPQFIFQYYEEEERQRGNFPDRFSGHQFPNYSSELNVNALLLGDSALYLCASSAGQGLNSPLHFGNGTRLTVT.

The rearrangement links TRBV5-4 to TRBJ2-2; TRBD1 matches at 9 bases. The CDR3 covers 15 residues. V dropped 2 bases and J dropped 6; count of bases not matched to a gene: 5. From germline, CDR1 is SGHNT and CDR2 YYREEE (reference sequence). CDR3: CASSLEHRGPGELFF. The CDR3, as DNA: TGTGCCAGCAGCTTAGAGCACAGGGGGCCCGGGGAGCTGTTTTTT.

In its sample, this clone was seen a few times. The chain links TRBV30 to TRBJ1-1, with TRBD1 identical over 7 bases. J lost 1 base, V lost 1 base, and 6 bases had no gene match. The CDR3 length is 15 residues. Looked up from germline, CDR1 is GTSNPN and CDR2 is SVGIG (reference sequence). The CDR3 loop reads CAWSATGLGNTEAFF. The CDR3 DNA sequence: TGTGCCTGGAGTGCGACAGGGCTCGGGAACACTGAAGCTTTCTTT.

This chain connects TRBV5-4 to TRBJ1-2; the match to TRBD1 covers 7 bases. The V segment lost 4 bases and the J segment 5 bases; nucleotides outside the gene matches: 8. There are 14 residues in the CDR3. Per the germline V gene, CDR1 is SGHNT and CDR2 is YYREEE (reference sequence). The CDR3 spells CASSPRTGDYGYTF. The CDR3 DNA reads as TGTGCCAGCAGCCCCCGGACAGGAGATTATGGCTACACCTTC.

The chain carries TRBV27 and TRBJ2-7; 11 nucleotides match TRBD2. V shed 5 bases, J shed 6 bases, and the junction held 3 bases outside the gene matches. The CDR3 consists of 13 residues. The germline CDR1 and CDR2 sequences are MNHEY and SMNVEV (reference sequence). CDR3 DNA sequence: TGTGCCAGCAGTGCTAGCGGGAGGCCCGAGCAGTACTTC. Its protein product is CASSASGRPEQYF.

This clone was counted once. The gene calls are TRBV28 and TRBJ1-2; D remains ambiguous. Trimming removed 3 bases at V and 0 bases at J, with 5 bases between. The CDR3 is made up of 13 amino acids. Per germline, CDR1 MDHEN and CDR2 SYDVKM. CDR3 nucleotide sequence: TGTGCCAGCAGTTTGAGGTCTAACTATGGCTACACCTTC. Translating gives CASSLRSNYGYTF.

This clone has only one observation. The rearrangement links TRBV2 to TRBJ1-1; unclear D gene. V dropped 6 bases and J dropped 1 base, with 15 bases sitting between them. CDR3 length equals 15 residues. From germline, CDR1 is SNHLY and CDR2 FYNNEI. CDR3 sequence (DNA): TGTGCCAGCAGATATGAGGTTGGGTCGAACACTGAAGCTTTCTTT. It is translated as CASRYEVGSNTEAFF. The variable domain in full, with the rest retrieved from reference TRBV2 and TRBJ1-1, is EPEVTQTPSHQVTQMGQEVILRCVPISNHLYFYWYRQILGQKVEFLVSFYNNEISEKSEIFDDQFSVERPDGSNFTLKIRSTKLEDSAMYFCASRYEVGSNTEAFFGQGTRLTVV.

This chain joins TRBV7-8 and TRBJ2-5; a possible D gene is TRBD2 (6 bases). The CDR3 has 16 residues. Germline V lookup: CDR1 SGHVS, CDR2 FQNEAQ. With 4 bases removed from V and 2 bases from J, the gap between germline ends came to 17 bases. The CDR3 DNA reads TGTGCCAGCAGCTCCAGAGCGGGTCTGGATCAAGAGACCCAGTACTTC. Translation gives CASSSRAGLDQETQYF.

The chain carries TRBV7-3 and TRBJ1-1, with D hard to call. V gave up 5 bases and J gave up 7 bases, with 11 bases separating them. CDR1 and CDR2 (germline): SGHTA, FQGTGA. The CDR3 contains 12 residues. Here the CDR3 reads CASSLPGGEAFF. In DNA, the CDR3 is TGTGCCAGCAGCCTCCCAGGTGGTGAAGCTTTCTTT. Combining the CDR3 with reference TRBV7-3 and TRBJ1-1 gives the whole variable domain GAGVSQTPSNKVTEKGKYVELRCDPISGHTALYWYRQSLGQGPEFLIYFQGTGAADDSGLPNDRFFAVRPEGSVSTLKIQRTERGDSAVYLCASSLPGGEAFFGQGTRLTVV.

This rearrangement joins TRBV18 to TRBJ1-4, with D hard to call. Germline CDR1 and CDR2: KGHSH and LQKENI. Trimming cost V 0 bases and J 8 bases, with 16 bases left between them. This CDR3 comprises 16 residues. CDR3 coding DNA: TGTGCCAGCTCACCACCTGTCCCGGGCCGAGGGGAAAAACTGTTTTTT. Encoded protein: CASSPPVPGRGEKLFF.

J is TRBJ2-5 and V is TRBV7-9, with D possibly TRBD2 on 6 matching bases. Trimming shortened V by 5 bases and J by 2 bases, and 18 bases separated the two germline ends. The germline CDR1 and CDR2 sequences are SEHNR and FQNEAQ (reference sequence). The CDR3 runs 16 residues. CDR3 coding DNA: TGTGCCAGCAGCCCGGGCGGGATAAGACGTCAAGAGACCCAGTACTTC. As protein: CASSPGGIRRQETQYF.

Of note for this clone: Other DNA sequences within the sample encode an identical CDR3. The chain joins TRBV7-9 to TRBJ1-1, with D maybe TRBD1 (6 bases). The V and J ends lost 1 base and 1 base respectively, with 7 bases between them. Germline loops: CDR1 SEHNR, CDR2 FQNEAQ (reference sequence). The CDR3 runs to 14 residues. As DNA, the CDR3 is TGTGCCAGCAGCTTAGAGACAGGGAACACTGAAGCTTTCTTT. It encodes CASSLETGNTEAFF.

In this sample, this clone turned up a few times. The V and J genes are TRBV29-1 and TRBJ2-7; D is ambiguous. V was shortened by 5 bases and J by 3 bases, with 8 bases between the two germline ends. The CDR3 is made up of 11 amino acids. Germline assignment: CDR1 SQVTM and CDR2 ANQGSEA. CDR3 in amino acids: CSVRLNYEQYF. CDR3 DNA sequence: TGCAGCGTTCGTTTAAACTACGAGCAGTACTTC.

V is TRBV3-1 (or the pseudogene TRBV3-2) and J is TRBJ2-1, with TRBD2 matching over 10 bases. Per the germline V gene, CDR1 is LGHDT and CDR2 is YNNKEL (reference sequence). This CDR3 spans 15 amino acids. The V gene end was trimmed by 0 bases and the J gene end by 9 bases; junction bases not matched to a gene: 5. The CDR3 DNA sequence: TGTGCCAGCAGCCAAGATGGGCTAGCGGGGGTTGAGCAGTTCTTC. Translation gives CASSQDGLAGVEQFF.

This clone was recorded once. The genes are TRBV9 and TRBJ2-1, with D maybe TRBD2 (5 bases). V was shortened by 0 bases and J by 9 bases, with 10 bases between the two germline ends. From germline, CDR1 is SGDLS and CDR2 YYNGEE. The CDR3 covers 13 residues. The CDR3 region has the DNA TGTGCCAGCAGCGTAGACGGGGAAGGTGAGCAGTTCTTC. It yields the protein CASSVDGEGEQFF.

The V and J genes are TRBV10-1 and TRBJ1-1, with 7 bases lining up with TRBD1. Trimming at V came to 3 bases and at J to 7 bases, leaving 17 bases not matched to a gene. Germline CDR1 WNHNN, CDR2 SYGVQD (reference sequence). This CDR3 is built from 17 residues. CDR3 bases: TGCGCCAGCAGTGAACAAAAAATCGGACAGGTTGTCGGTGAAGCTTTCTTT. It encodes CASSEQKIGQVVGEAFF.

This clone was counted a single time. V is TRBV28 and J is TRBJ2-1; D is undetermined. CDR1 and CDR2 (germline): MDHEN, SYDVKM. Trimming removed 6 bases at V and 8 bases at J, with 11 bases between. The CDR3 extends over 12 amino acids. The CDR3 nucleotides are TGTGCCAGCAGCACTCCGATGCATGAGCAGTTCTTC. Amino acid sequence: CASSTPMHEQFF.

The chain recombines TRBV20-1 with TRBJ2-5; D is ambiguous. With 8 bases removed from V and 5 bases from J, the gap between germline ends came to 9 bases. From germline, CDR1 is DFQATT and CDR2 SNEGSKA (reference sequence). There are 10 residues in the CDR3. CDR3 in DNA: TGCAGTCCGCGCGCGGAGACCCAGTACTTC. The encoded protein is CSPRAETQYF.

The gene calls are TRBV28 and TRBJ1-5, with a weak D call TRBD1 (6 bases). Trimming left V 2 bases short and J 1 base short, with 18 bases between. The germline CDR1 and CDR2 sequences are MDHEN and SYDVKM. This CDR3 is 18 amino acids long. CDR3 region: CASSLPRGGTRSNQPQHF. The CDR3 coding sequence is TGTGCCAGCAGTTTACCCAGAGGGGGAACGCGGAGCAATCAGCCCCAGCATTTT.

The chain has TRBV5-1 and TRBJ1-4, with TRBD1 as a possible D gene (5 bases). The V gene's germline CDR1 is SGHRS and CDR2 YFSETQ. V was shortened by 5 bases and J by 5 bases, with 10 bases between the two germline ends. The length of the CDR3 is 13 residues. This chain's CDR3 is CASRDGQNEKLFF. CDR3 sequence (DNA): TGCGCCAGCAGGGACGGACAAAATGAAAAACTGTTTTTT.

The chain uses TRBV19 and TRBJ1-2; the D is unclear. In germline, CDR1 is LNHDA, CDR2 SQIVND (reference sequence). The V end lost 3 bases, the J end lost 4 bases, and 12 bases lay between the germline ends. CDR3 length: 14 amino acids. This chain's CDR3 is CASSMRRIGYGYTF. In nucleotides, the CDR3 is TGTGCCAGTAGTATGAGGCGGATAGGCTATGGCTACACCTTC.

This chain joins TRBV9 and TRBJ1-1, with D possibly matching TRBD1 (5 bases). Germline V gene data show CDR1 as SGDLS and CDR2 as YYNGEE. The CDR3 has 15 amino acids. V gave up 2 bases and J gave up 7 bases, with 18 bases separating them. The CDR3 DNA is TGTGCCAGCAGCGTTTTCGCAGGGATGCAGGGTGAAGCTTTCTTT. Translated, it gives CASSVFAGMQGEAFF.

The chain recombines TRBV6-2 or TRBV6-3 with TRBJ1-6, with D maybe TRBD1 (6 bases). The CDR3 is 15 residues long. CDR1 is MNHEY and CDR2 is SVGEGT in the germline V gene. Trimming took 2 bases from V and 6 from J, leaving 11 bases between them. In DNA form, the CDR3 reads TGTGCCAGCAGTTACCAGGGGTTGAGTAATTCACCCCTCCACTTT. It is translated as CASSYQGLSNSPLHF.

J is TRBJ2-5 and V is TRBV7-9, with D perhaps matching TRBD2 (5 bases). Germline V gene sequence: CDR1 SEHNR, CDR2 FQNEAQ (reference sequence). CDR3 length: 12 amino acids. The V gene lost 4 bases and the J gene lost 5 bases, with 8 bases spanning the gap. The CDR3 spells CASSSEAETQYF. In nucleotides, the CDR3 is TGTGCCAGCAGCTCGGAGGCGGAGACCCAGTACTTC.

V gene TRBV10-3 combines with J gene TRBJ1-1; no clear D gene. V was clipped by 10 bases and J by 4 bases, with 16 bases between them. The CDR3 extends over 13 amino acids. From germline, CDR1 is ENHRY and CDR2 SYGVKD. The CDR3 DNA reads TGTGCCACACAGACAAGGTCGTTCACTGAAGCTTTCTTT. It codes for CATQTRSFTEAFF.